Listed here are 23 T cell receptor beta chains from one sample, sequenced in a study of blood T cells in healthy people across ages. A second PCR, run for roughly 7 to 12 cycles, used a sample-barcoded 5' primer plus a J-beta primer mix. Using its own MiXCR run on the 5' RACE reads, TCRdb lists one record per CDR3 protein. Counted here are 1.2 million to 1.5 million distinct CDR3 sequences, roughly 59% occurring once; the ten biggest clones make up 6.7%. The source material was blood. The receptors were sampled from a man aged 18 to 30 in good health.

The V call is TRBV20-1, the J call TRBJ2-7; tentative D call: TRBD1 (6 bases). The V gene lost 1 base and the J gene lost 0 bases, with 16 bases spanning the gap. Germline V gene lookup returns CDR1 DFQATT and CDR2 SNEGSKA (reference sequence). The CDR3 spans 16 residues. CDR3 in DNA: TGCAGTGCTAGAGGCGAAAGAGGGGGTAGCTCCTACGAGCAGTACTTC. This translates into CSARGERGGSSYEQYF.

The chain is built from TRBV20-1 and TRBJ2-7; 11 bases are shared with TRBD2. V lost 6 bases, J lost 7 bases, and 11 bases stayed unmatched. The CDR3 is made up of 14 amino acids. The germline V gene has CDR1 DFQATT and CDR2 SNEGSKA (reference sequence). The DNA for the CDR3 is TGCAGTGCCCTGGGACTAGCGGATTACAATGAGCAGTACTTC. Its protein product is CSALGLADYNEQYF.

J is TRBJ2-3 and V is TRBV20-1; the D gene is possibly TRBD2 (5 bases). The CDR3 has 14 residues. V was cut by 1 base and J by 4 bases, with 12 bases left in between. Germline V gene data show CDR1 as DFQATT and CDR2 as SNEGSKA (reference sequence). CDR3 sequence (DNA): TGCAGTGCTAGAGGCATCGACTATTCAGATACGCAGTATTTT. As protein: CSARGIDYSDTQYF.

This chain joins TRBV2 and TRBJ2-1; D call uncertain. The ends were cut back, 2 bases at V and 10 bases at J, with 12 bases in the middle. Germline assignment: CDR1 SNHLY and CDR2 FYNNEI. CDR3 length equals 13 residues. CDR3 DNA sequence: TGTGCCAGCAGTGAAAGAGTTGAAGACGAGCAGTTCTTC. This sequence encodes CASSERVEDEQFF.

The V call is TRBV29-1, the J call TRBJ2-7, with D possibly being TRBD1 (5 bases). The CDR3 loop spans 12 amino acids. CDR1 is SQVTM and CDR2 is ANQGSEA in the germline V gene. Trimming cost V 7 bases and J 2 bases, with 12 bases left between them. CDR3 loop: CSGTQGTYEQYF. CDR3 nucleotide sequence: TGCAGCGGTACCCAGGGAACCTACGAGCAGTACTTC.

This chain's CDR3 is CASTQNPGRGQPQHF. DNA for the CDR3: TGTGCCAGCACCCAAAACCCAGGTCGGGGCCAGCCCCAGCATTTT. V is TRBV6-2 or TRBV6-3 and J is TRBJ1-5, with D possibly matching TRBD1 (5 bases). V was clipped by 7 bases and J by 7 bases, with 20 bases between them. The germline V gene has CDR1 MNHEY and CDR2 SVGEGT. CDR3 length equals 15 residues.

The V call is TRBV12-3 or TRBV12-4, the J call TRBJ1-6; unclear D gene. V dropped 6 bases and J dropped 9 bases, with 18 bases sitting between them. This CDR3 has 15 residues. CDR3 in amino acids: CASSRTAGNTSPLHF. The CDR3 DNA reads as TGTGCCAGCAGCCGTACCGCGGGGAATACTTCACCCCTCCACTTT.

This chain uses TRBV12-5 with TRBJ2-1; weak D call: TRBD2 (7 bases). This CDR3 is built from 14 residues. The germline gives CDR1 LGHNT, CDR2 FRNRAP. V lost 5 bases to trimming and J lost 7 bases, with 15 bases between them. In nucleotides, the CDR3 is TGTGCTAGTGGTCCCGGTGCGGGGGCTAATGAGCAGTTCTTC. Amino acids: CASGPGAGANEQFF.

This chain connects TRBV29-1 to TRBJ2-2; 7 bases fit TRBD1. Trimming cost V 6 bases and J 0 bases; bases outside gene matches: 7. Germline V CDR1 and CDR2: SQVTM, ANQGSEA. This CDR3 is built from 15 residues. The CDR3 DNA sequence: TGCAGCGTCTCGAAGGGGGCAGCGAACACCGGGGAGCTGTTTTTT. Translated: CSVSKGAANTGELFF.

The chain couples TRBV6-1 to TRBJ2-7; a possible D gene is TRBD1 (5 bases). Germline assignment: CDR1 MNHNS and CDR2 SASEGT. CDR3 length equals 12 residues. V was pared by 0 bases and J by 7 bases, with 7 bases between. The CDR3 bases are TGTGCCAGCAGTGAAGCCCCAGGGGAGCAGTACTTC. It encodes CASSEAPGEQYF.

The chain recombines TRBV27 with TRBJ2-4, with TRBD1 matching 8 bases. With 5 bases clipped from V and 2 bases from J, the junction kept 8 bases outside the gene matches. CDR1 is MNHEY and CDR2 is SMNVEV in the germline V gene (reference sequence). CDR3 length: 16 residues. CDR3 loop: CASSQSGGATKNIQYF. The DNA for the CDR3 is TGTGCCAGCAGTCAATCAGGGGGCGCAACCAAAAACATTCAGTACTTC.

The V call is TRBV4-1, the J call TRBJ1-2, with D perhaps TRBD1 (6 bases). CDR1 is MGHRA, CDR2 YSYEKL, per germline. Trimming removed 2 bases from V and 6 bases from J, with 16 bases in between. The CDR3 spans 15 residues. The CDR3 DNA reads TGCGCCAGCAGCCAACATCATGGGGGCAGGGATGGCTACACCTTC. Its translation is CASSQHHGGRDGYTF.

This clonotype was recorded once. The chain uses TRBV20-1 and TRBJ1-1; possibly TRBD1 for D (5 bases). Germline CDR1 DFQATT, CDR2 SNEGSKA (reference sequence). Deletions cut 0 bases from V and 0 bases from J, with 11 bases between. CDR3 length equals 15 residues. In nucleotides, the CDR3 is TGCAGTGCTAGAGATCAGGAGGACATGAACACTGAAGCTTTCTTT. Protein sequence: CSARDQEDMNTEAFF.

The rearrangement uses TRBV6-5 and TRBJ2-5; no clear D. Trimming cost V 11 bases and J 4 bases, with 8 bases left between them. This CDR3 contains 10 residues. CDR1 and CDR2 from the germline V gene are MNHEY and SVGAGI. This CDR3 reads CASMGETQYF. CDR3 coding DNA: TGTGCCTCAATGGGAGAGACCCAGTACTTC.

The V and J genes are TRBV7-8 and TRBJ2-7; unclear D gene. Germline V lookup: CDR1 SGHVS, CDR2 FQNEAQ. The CDR3 is made up of 14 amino acids. Between the trimmed V and J ends, which lost 2 bases and 2 bases, there was a span of 10 bases. The CDR3 region has the DNA TGTGCCAGCAGCTTATGGCAGGCGGCCTACGAGCAGTACTTC. This sequence encodes CASSLWQAAYEQYF.

The gene calls are TRBV4-1 and TRBJ2-5; TRBD1 is a possible D gene (6 bases). The V gene's germline CDR1 is MGHRA and CDR2 YSYEKL. The CDR3 runs 14 residues. The V gene lost 3 bases and the J gene lost 5 bases, with 13 bases spanning the gap. In DNA form, the CDR3 reads TGCGCCAGCAGCCATCAGGGGTCAGGGGAGACCCAGTACTTC. Its protein product is CASSHQGSGETQYF.

This sequence joins TRBV29-1 and TRBJ2-5, with 7 bases identical to TRBD1. In germline, CDR1 is SQVTM, CDR2 ANQGSEA. With 7 bases clipped from V and 0 bases from J, the junction kept 5 bases outside the gene matches. The CDR3 extends over 13 amino acids. DNA for the CDR3: TGCAGCGCCCACGGGACAGACCAAGAGACCCAGTACTTC. This codes for CSAHGTDQETQYF.

This clonotype came up a few times. The CDR3 nucleotides read TGTGCCATCAGCGACGGAAGGGAGACCCAGTACTTC. It is translated as CAISDGRETQYF. The chain is built from TRBV10-3 and TRBJ2-5; no definite D call. The CDR3 is 12 residues long. V lost 6 bases to trimming and J lost 5 bases, with 10 bases between them. Germline V gene data show CDR1 as ENHRY and CDR2 as SYGVKD.

This clonotype was seen a few times. The gene calls are TRBV5-1 and TRBJ2-7; 10 bases map to TRBD1. CDR1 and CDR2 from the germline V gene are SGHRS and YFSETQ. The CDR3 is 16 amino acids. The ends lost 7 bases at V and 2 bases at J; junction bases unmatched: 12. The chain's CDR3 is CASAYSGTGAPYEQYF. The CDR3 region has the DNA TGCGCCAGCGCTTACTCCGGGACAGGGGCCCCCTACGAGCAGTACTTC.

This clonotype was counted only a few times. Just one base apart from a much larger clone, this may be a read error. The genes are TRBV27 and TRBJ2-7; perhaps TRBD1 as D (5 bases). This CDR3 region has 13 residues. V was cut by 3 bases and J by 2 bases, with 8 bases left in between. Germline loops: CDR1 MNHEY, CDR2 SMNVEV (reference sequence). The CDR3 loop reads CASSLWGPYEQYF. CDR3 nucleotides: TGTGCCAGCAGTTTGTGGGGCCCCTACGAGCAGTACTTC.

This clonotype has a handful of counts. The J gene is TRBJ2-7, the V gene TRBV20-1; D unclear. The CDR3 has 13 residues. The V gene's germline CDR1 is DFQATT and CDR2 SNEGSKA (reference sequence). V was pared by 1 base and J by 2 bases, with 9 bases between. The CDR3 loop reads CSARGESTYEQYF. The CDR3 coding sequence is TGCAGTGCTAGAGGGGAAAGTACCTACGAGCAGTACTTC.

This clonotype was seen more than once but under ten times. The chain carries TRBV7-2 and TRBJ2-3; weak D call: TRBD2 (6 bases). Per germline, CDR1 SGHTA and CDR2 FQGNSA. Trimming cost V 5 bases and J 1 base, with 13 bases left between them. The CDR3 is 15 residues long. This CDR3 reads CASSRAGGGTDTQYF. The CDR3, as DNA: TGTGCCAGCAGCCGAGCGGGCGGGGGCACAGATACGCAGTATTTT.

This clonotype was recorded a few times. The rearrangement links TRBV6-5 to TRBJ1-4, with D possibly being TRBD1 (6 bases). The CDR3 is 12 amino acids. The ends were cut back, 6 bases at V and 10 bases at J, with 12 bases in the middle. Germline-derived CDR1 and CDR2 are MNHEY and SVGAGI. As DNA, the CDR3 is TGTGCCAGCAGGCCAGGGGCCGGAAAACTGTTTTTT. The encoded protein is CASRPGAGKLFF.